This record covers a single TCR beta chain. The target of this receptor is not known. No base quality values were provided; no much bigger clone lies one nucleotide off. The CDR3 runs 16 amino acids, cysteine and phenylalanine included. The entry retains the CDR3 DNA only, 48 bases that are in frame from base 1. Relative to germline, V is 5 bases shorter and J is 4 bases shorter, with 17 bases between their ends. The germline V gene gives CDR1 as LGHNA and CDR2 as YSLEER. This sample is part of a study of T cell changes during pregnancy in multiple sclerosis (dated by TCRdb to about 2019). In the study overall: The study examined how the T cell repertoire changed over the course of pregnancy in women with multiple sclerosis.

The library was made by the immunoSEQ multiplex PCR assay. Imported from immuneACCESS, the table was reduced by TCRdb to in-frame sequences with V and J called. These copies leave out some clones; in studies compared against another copy, an unresolved V gene accounts for under half, and the cause of the remainder is not known. The sample contains 45,000 to 55,000 clones, more than 85% of them found a single time. The top ten hold roughly 2.1% of the sample. The material was peripheral blood, obtained in the third trimester of pregnancy. Recombination connected TRBV4-3 to TRBJ2-2; the D gene is possibly TRBD2, with 5 bases matching. The receptor comes from a female donor with multiple sclerosis, enrolled in a pregnancy study. In nucleotides, the sequence is TGCGCCAGCAGCGCAAGATGGGAGCATGCCACCGGGGAGCTGTTTTTT. This translates into CASSARWEHATGELFF.